These T cell receptor beta chains were read from a single sample in a study of T-cell reconstitution after alpha-beta-depleted transplantation in children. TCRdb recomputed calls from the PCR reads with MiXCR, one row per CDR3 protein. The data show some 550,000 distinct CDR3 sequences, around 18% seen once. The sequencing used PBMCs from the stem cell graft donor, collected from the stem cell graft. The source is a human donor who donated a stem cell graft to a child with acute lymphoblastic leukemia. Each CDR3 is given with its conserved first and last residue. D genes are given only for firm matches.

-	TRBV5-1	TRBJ2-3	CASSLAVAGHTDTQYF
-	TRBV12-3/TRBV12-4	TRBJ1-2	CASSGGGTSGYTF
TRBD2	TRBV11-2	TRBJ2-1	CASSSLAGLNEQFF
-	TRBV12-3/TRBV12-4	TRBJ2-7	CASSLDEGVINEQYF
-	TRBV2	TRBJ2-7	CASGQRDTASYEQYF
TRBD1	TRBV20-1	TRBJ2-3	CSALGTAITDTQYF
-	TRBV5-1	TRBJ1-3	CASSLSLAGSSGNTIYF
-	TRBV12-3/TRBV12-4	TRBJ2-3	CASSRWTDGDTQYF
-	TRBV5-1	TRBJ2-3	CASSYGDSGEDTQYF
-	TRBV13	TRBJ2-7	CASTPPGASYEQYF
-	TRBV29-1	TRBJ2-1	CSVVLRDPKYNEQFF
-	TRBV20-1	TRBJ2-5	CSAEAVETQYF
-	TRBV11-3	TRBJ1-2	CASSLAGDPSYGYTF
TRBD1	TRBV7-9	TRBJ1-1	CASLGTGHTEAFF
-	TRBV7-2	TRBJ1-2	CASSLPTDPYTF
TRBD2	TRBV5-1	TRBJ2-1	CASSLRTSAGQFF
TRBD2	TRBV5-1	TRBJ2-1	CASSLDFPGGPGNEQFF
-	TRBV27	TRBJ2-1	CASSLSGGGREQFF
-	TRBV27	TRBJ1-5	CASSPAGYSNQPQHF
-	TRBV6-5	TRBJ2-3	CASGASTDTQYF
-	TRBV12-3/TRBV12-4	TRBJ2-6	CASSSGRDSGANVLTF
-	TRBV29-1	TRBJ1-1	CSVPQGNTEAFF
-	TRBV5-1	TRBJ2-1	CASSTDNEQFF
-	TRBV20-1	TRBJ1-2	CSAWGGAGYTF
TRBD2	TRBV25-1	TRBJ2-1	CASSEYMTSGANNEQFF
-	TRBV9	TRBJ2-2	CASSVYLNTGELFF
-	TRBV14	TRBJ2-2	CASSRQKTGELFF
-	TRBV5-1	TRBJ2-7	CASSFAGLEQYF
-	TRBV19	TRBJ1-1	CASTYGQPTTEAFF